The present entry profiles one T cell receptor (beta chain) with its context. Antigen: not known. The data were taken from a study of cytomegalovirus exposure and HLA in healthy donors. The CDR3 contains 16 residues. V lost 1 base, J lost 6 bases, and 5 bases stayed unmatched. From germline, CDR1 is LGHNA and CDR2 YSLEER. Study-wide results and caveats: It was likely that a cluster of highly shared sequence variants was a sequencing artifact. Most TCR sequences showed up rarely, but some public TCRs showed up in many donors. Reportedly, HLA-A and HLA-B alleles of most subjects were accurately predicted from TCR beta.

The PCR contained 60 Vbeta and 13 Jbeta primers. Only in-frame clones appear in the TCRdb table, and some are missing; sequencing was by immunoSEQ multiplex PCR. The sample has 130,000 or so clones, around 78% seen once; the top ten hold about 1.5%. Source material: PBMCs. This sequence was found in a man aged 40-49 years in good health and CMV-seronegative. The rearrangement joins TRBV4-3 to TRBJ1-6; 8 bases line up with TRBD1. Here the CDR3 DNA reads TGCGCCAGCAGCCAAGTTCCAGGGGGCCGTAATTCACCCCTCCACTTT. This encodes CASSQVPGGRNSPLHF.